These 19 T cell receptor beta chains were all obtained from the same sample, sequenced in a study of blood T cell repertoires in COVID-19. Some clones are missing from TCRdb's copy, which holds only in-frame ones; the method was immunoSEQ multiplex PCR. The sample lists hundreds of thousands of clones, 83% occurring once. The sequenced material came from peripheral blood. The receptors come from a middle-aged woman with active or convalescent COVID-19.

The gene calls are TRBV4-2 and TRBJ2-7; 12 bases align to TRBD1. Germline CDR1 reads LGHNA; CDR2 reads YNFKEQ. Losses at the gene ends were 0 bases for V and 5 bases for J; bases not matched to a gene: 5. The CDR3 runs to 16 residues. The CDR3, as DNA: TGTGCCAGCAGCCAAGATCCGGGGACAGGGGGCGACGAGCAGTACTTC. Protein: CASSQDPGTGGDEQYF.

The chain is built from TRBV24-1 and TRBJ1-2, with D maybe TRBD1 (5 bases). CDR3 length: 15 residues. Germline assignment: CDR1 KGHDR and CDR2 SFDVKD. The V and J ends lost 3 bases and 6 bases respectively, with 16 bases between them. This chain's CDR3 is CATSDRAGYSHGYTF. The DNA for the CDR3 is TGTGCCACCAGTGATAGGGCAGGGTATAGTCATGGCTACACCTTC.

This clone has just one count. The chain is built from TRBV20-1 and TRBJ1-1; 10 positions agree with TRBD1. The CDR3 covers 15 residues. The ends lost 3 bases at V and 4 bases at J; junction bases unmatched: 8. The germline CDR1 and CDR2 sequences are DFQATT and SNEGSKA (reference sequence). CDR3 sequence: CSASNRDRGVTEAFF. In DNA, the CDR3 is TGCAGTGCTAGTAACCGGGACAGGGGAGTCACTGAAGCTTTCTTT.

The chain is built from TRBV10-2 and TRBJ2-1, with D possibly being TRBD1 (6 bases). Deletions cut 3 bases from V and 2 bases from J, with 11 bases between. The germline V gene encodes CDR1 WSHSY and CDR2 SAAADI. There are 15 residues in the CDR3. The CDR3 coding sequence is TGCGCCAGCAGTGACGCCGGGACACCCTACAATGAGCAGTTCTTC. Translated, it gives CASSDAGTPYNEQFF.

The gene calls are TRBV27 and TRBJ2-5; 8 nucleotides line up with TRBD1. V was pared by 4 bases and J by 5 bases, with 6 bases of the junction left unmatched. The CDR3 length is 14 residues. Germline V gives CDR1 MNHEY, CDR2 SMNVEV (reference sequence). The CDR3 here is CASSSRGLPETQYF. Written as DNA, the CDR3 is TGTGCCAGCAGTTCCAGGGGGCTTCCGGAGACCCAGTACTTC.

This clone has more than one count but fewer than ten. The rearrangement links TRBV5-3 to TRBJ1-1; 9 nucleotides match TRBD1. TRBV5-3 is placed among ORFs of uncertain function. This CDR3 has 11 residues. The junction had 7 bases not matched to a gene; V was cut back by 5 bases and J by 14 bases. This CDR3 is CARRQGAGDFF. The CDR3, as DNA: TGTGCCAGAAGACAGGGGGCTGGCGACTTCTTT.

The chain couples TRBV9 to TRBJ2-6, with 8 nucleotides matching TRBD2. V lost 10 bases and J lost 4; bases outside the gene matches: 13. This CDR3 is built from 16 residues. The germline V gene has CDR1 SGDLS and CDR2 YYNGEE. CDR3 nucleotide sequence: TGTGCCCGCCGGGGGGGGGCGGGGCCCGGGGCCAACGTCCTGACTTTC. Protein product: CARRGGAGPGANVLTF.

The rearrangement uses TRBV27 and TRBJ2-7; 7 nucleotides line up with TRBD2. Germline V gives CDR1 MNHEY, CDR2 SMNVEV (reference sequence). Losses at the gene ends were 5 bases for V and 3 bases for J; bases not matched to a gene: 10. This CDR3 has 15 residues. The CDR3 protein is CASSPLTSPYYEQYF. Written as DNA, the CDR3 is TGTGCCAGCAGTCCCCTGACTAGCCCATACTACGAGCAGTACTTC.

This chain links TRBV9 with TRBJ1-3; 11 bases agree with TRBD1. This CDR3 region has 17 residues. Germline V gene lookup returns CDR1 SGDLS and CDR2 YYNGEE. V lost 5 bases, J lost 3 bases, and 10 bases stayed unmatched. DNA for the CDR3: TGTGCCAGCAGTGATAGGACAGGGGGCAGATATGGAAACACCATATATTTT. This encodes CASSDRTGGRYGNTIYF.

V gene TRBV2 combines with J gene TRBJ1-1; 7 bases are shared with TRBD1. The CDR3 covers 13 residues. CDR1 and CDR2 from the germline V gene are SNHLY and FYNNEI. Losses at the gene ends were 7 bases for V and 5 bases for J; bases not matched to a gene: 7. The CDR3 is CASTQGQETEAFF. CDR3 coding DNA: TGTGCCAGCACCCAAGGACAGGAGACTGAAGCTTTCTTT.

About this clone: An end of the junction does not agree with germline; a read error may underlie this. This chain joins TRBV24-1 and TRBJ2-7; 8 bases are a match to TRBD1. The CDR3 runs to 12 residues. Germline V gene data show CDR1 as KGHDR and CDR2 as SFDVKD. This chain's CDR3 is CATSALWTGSTF. In nucleotides, the CDR3 is TGTGCCACCAGTGCTTTGTGGACAGGGAGCACTTTC.

The chain is built from TRBV14 and TRBJ1-2; D perhaps matches TRBD1 (6 bases). The germline V gene has CDR1 SGHDN and CDR2 FVKESK. CDR3 length equals 16 residues. V dropped 0 bases and J dropped 3 bases, with 14 bases sitting between them. CDR3 sequence reads: CASSQEALGGHYGYTF. CDR3 bases: TGTGCCAGCAGCCAAGAGGCTCTAGGGGGTCACTATGGCTACACCTTC.

This chain connects TRBV5-8 to TRBJ1-2, with TRBD1 as a possible D gene (6 bases). Trimming pared 0 bases from V and 5 bases from J, leaving 17 bases between. This CDR3 contains 16 residues. Germline loops: CDR1 SGHTS, CDR2 YDEGEE. CDR3 in amino acids: CASSLARQGIRYGYTF. The DNA of the CDR3 is TGTGCCAGCAGCTTGGCCCGGCAGGGGATCCGTTATGGCTACACCTTC. Filled out from reference TRBV5-8 and TRBJ1-2, the complete variable domain reads EAGVTQSPTHLIKTRGQQATLRCSPISGHTSVYWYQQALGLGLQFLLWYDEGEERNRGNFPPRFSGRQFPNYSSELNVNALELEDSALYLCASSLARQGIRYGYTFGSGTRLTVV.

Only one count was recorded for this clone. The chain joins TRBV28 to TRBJ2-7, with 11 bases identical to TRBD1. CDR1 is MDHEN and CDR2 is SYDVKM in the germline V gene. The length of the CDR3 is 18 residues. The J segment lost 4 bases and the V segment lost 3 bases, leaving 14 bases of the junction unmatched. CDR3 coding DNA: TGTGCCAGCAGTTTCCTAATTATCACAGGGACAGGGGGTTACGAGCAGTACTTC. Translating gives CASSFLIITGTGGYEQYF.

This chain connects TRBV5-8 to TRBJ2-3; D gene ambiguous. CDR1 SGHTS and CDR2 YDEGEE come from the germline V gene. The CDR3 is 15 residues long. Trimming stripped 0 bases from V and 3 bases from J, with 11 bases between. The CDR3 DNA follows: TGTGCCAGCAGCTTGGGCAGTTCAGTTACAGATACGCAGTATTTT. It encodes CASSLGSSVTDTQYF.

The V and J genes are TRBV6-5 and TRBJ2-3, with D perhaps TRBD2 (6 bases). V dropped 2 bases and J dropped 0 bases, with 9 bases sitting between them. The length of the CDR3 is 15 residues. Germline V gene data show CDR1 as MNHEY and CDR2 as SVGAGI. CDR3 amino acids: CASSYRGGSTDTQYF. CDR3 nucleotide sequence: TGTGCCAGCAGTTACCGGGGAGGAAGCACAGATACGCAGTATTTT.

The genes are TRBV15 and TRBJ1-2; D possibly corresponds to TRBD1 (6 bases). Germline CDR1 is LNHNV and CDR2 is YYDKDF (reference sequence). This CDR3 region has 16 residues. The ends were cut back, 2 bases at V and 7 bases at J, with 20 bases in the middle. The CDR3 region has the DNA TGTGCCACCAGCAGACCTAAAGGGGGTGGGGCGCCTGGCTACACCTTC. It yields the protein CATSRPKGGGAPGYTF.

This clone was observed a handful of times. The CDR3 DNA follows: TGTGCCAGCAGCTTAGAGTCCGGACTAGCGGGGGGATTCCATGAGCAGTTCTTC. Residues: CASSLESGLAGGFHEQFF. J is TRBJ2-1 and V is TRBV7-8; 14 nucleotides match TRBD2. The CDR3 spans 18 residues. In germline, CDR1 is SGHVS, CDR2 FQNEAQ. With 1 base clipped from V and 8 bases from J, the junction kept 10 bases outside the gene matches.

This clone was picked up one time. The rearrangement joins TRBV6-5 to TRBJ2-7; unclear D gene. With 6 bases removed from V and 2 bases from J, the gap between germline ends came to 11 bases. The CDR3 totals 13 residues. CDR1 is MNHEY and CDR2 is SVGAGI in the germline V gene. This CDR3 is CASRPAVAYEQYF. CDR3 coding DNA: TGTGCCAGCAGACCGGCGGTAGCCTACGAGCAGTACTTC.